These 21 T cell receptor beta chains share one sample of origin, sequenced in a study of OX40 agonist ivuxolimab in advanced cancers. Only in-frame clones appear in the TCRdb table, and some are missing; sequencing was by immunoSEQ multiplex PCR. Of fewer than 95,000 clones listed, 80% to 90% are singletons. Sequencing was performed on CD4+ or CD8+ T cells sorted from blood, taken in a trial of the OX40 agonist ivuxolimab. The receptors were gathered from an adult with an advanced solid tumor such as melanoma, head and neck, liver or kidney cancer.

The chain links TRBV18 to TRBJ1-4; unclear D gene. V was clipped by 4 bases and J by 7 bases, with 4 bases between them. Germline V gene data show CDR1 as KGHSH and CDR2 as LQKENI. The CDR3 covers 11 residues. Written as DNA, the CDR3 is TGTGCCAGCTCACGGACTGAAAAACTGTTTTTT. This encodes CASSRTEKLFF.

The rearrangement uses TRBV5-1 and TRBJ2-7; no clear D. This CDR3 has 13 residues. V lost 7 bases and J 2 bases, leaving 13 bases between the germline ends. Germline loops: CDR1 SGHRS, CDR2 YFSETQ. The CDR3 bases are TGCGCCAGCGCAGTTGGCTATACCTACGAGCAGTACTTC. Translating gives CASAVGYTYEQYF.

The CDR3 is CASSLWAENSNQPQHF. As DNA, the CDR3 is TGTGCCAGCAGCTTATGGGCCGAGAATAGCAATCAGCCCCAGCATTTT. This chain connects TRBV11-2 to TRBJ1-5; D gene ambiguous. Germline assignment: CDR1 SGHAT and CDR2 FQNNGV. Trimming cost V 2 bases and J 0 bases, with 11 bases left between them. This CDR3 has 16 amino acids.

The gene calls are TRBV7-6 and TRBJ2-2; 8 positions agree with TRBD1. V gave up 6 bases and J gave up 0 bases; unmatched junction bases: 6. CDR3 length: 16 residues. From germline, CDR1 is SGHVS and CDR2 FNYEAQ. CDR3 sequence reads: CASRPQGAANTGELFF. The CDR3 DNA is TGTGCCAGCAGACCCCAGGGGGCTGCGAACACCGGGGAGCTGTTTTTT.

In regard to this clone: At one end, the junction sequence differs from germline, possibly due to a read error. The CDR3 DNA sequence: TGTGCCAGTCGTATCGCCTTTGCGAACACCGGGGAGCTGTTTTTT. Encoded protein: CASRIAFANTGELFF. V gene TRBV19 combines with J gene TRBJ2-2; no clear D gene. The germline V gene encodes CDR1 LNHDA and CDR2 SQIVND (reference sequence). This CDR3 has 15 residues.

This sequence joins TRBV5-6 and TRBJ1-1, with D unresolved. The germline gives CDR1 SGHDT, CDR2 YYEEEE. The CDR3 consists of 14 residues. Between the trimmed V and J ends, which lost 2 bases and 2 bases, there was a span of 10 bases. The CDR3 sequence: CASSFGRQNTEAFF. For the CDR3, the DNA is TGTGCCAGCAGCTTCGGGCGCCAAAACACTGAAGCTTTCTTT.

V usage is TRBV5-1 and J usage is TRBJ1-1; D unresolved. Trimming removed 5 bases from V and 1 base from J, with 9 bases in between. The CDR3 contains 13 residues. Germline loops: CDR1 SGHRS, CDR2 YFSETQ. Here the CDR3 reads CASRKEQNTEAFF. Here the CDR3 DNA reads TGCGCCAGCAGAAAGGAACAGAACACTGAAGCTTTCTTT.

This clone has a single count. CDR3 nucleotides: TGTGCCAGCAGCCCCGTTGGGGGAAGCTCCTACAATGAGCAGTTCTTC. This sequence encodes CASSPVGGSSYNEQFF. The gene calls are TRBV7-2 and TRBJ2-1, with D possibly called TRBD1 or TRBD2 (5 bases each). This CDR3 contains 16 residues. Germline assignment: CDR1 SGHTA and CDR2 FQGNSA. Trimming removed 5 bases from V and 0 bases from J, with 14 bases in between. Filled out from reference TRBV7-2 and TRBJ2-1, the complete variable domain reads GAGVSQSPSNKVTEKGKDVELRCDPISGHTALYWYRQSLGQGLEFLIYFQGNSAPDKSGLPSDRFSAERTGGSVSTLTIQRTQQEDSAVYLCASSPVGGSSYNEQFFGPGTRLTVL.

The rearrangement joins TRBV19 to TRBJ1-1; 8 bases agree with TRBD1. This CDR3 is built from 13 residues. The junction had 3 bases not matched to a gene; V was cut back by 3 bases and J by 6 bases. Germline V gene sequence: CDR1 LNHDA, CDR2 SQIVND (reference sequence). The DNA of the CDR3 is TGTGCCAGTAGTATCCAGGGGGCGCCTGAAGCTTTCTTT. Its protein product is CASSIQGAPEAFF.

Comments on this clone: The junction shows a germline mismatch at one end, possibly a read error. The genes are TRBV5-3 and TRBJ1-2; D remains unclear. TRBV5-3 is an open reading frame whose function is uncertain. The CDR3 extends over 13 amino acids. As DNA, the CDR3 is TGTGCCAGCAGCTTTACGATGGGGTATGGCTACACCTTC. Translation gives CASSFTMGYGYTF.

The gene calls are TRBV14 and TRBJ2-7; D might be TRBD1 (5 bases). V was clipped by 1 base and J by 0 bases, with 13 bases between them. This CDR3 is built from 16 residues. Germline assignment: CDR1 SGHDN and CDR2 FVKESK. CDR3: CASSQGGRHHSYEQYF. The DNA for the CDR3 is TGTGCCAGCAGCCAAGGGGGCAGGCACCACTCCTACGAGCAGTACTTC.

The chain uses TRBV4-2 and TRBJ1-1; D is uncertain. CDR1 is LGHNA and CDR2 is YNFKEQ in the germline V gene. The CDR3 sequence is 14 residues long. Trimming left V 1 base short and J 0 bases short, with 6 bases between. In DNA, the CDR3 is TGTGCCAGCAGCCAAGTGGGCATGAACACTGAAGCTTTCTTT. It translates to CASSQVGMNTEAFF.

This clone was seen a handful of times. The chain joins TRBV4-1 to TRBJ1-2; 8 nucleotides match TRBD1. Germline V lookup: CDR1 MGHRA, CDR2 YSYEKL. The CDR3 runs 15 residues. The trim removed 1 base at V and 3 bases at J, leaving 4 bases unmatched. This chain's CDR3 is CASSQVTGADYGYTF. The CDR3, as DNA: TGCGCCAGCAGCCAAGTGACAGGGGCAGACTATGGCTACACCTTC.

This rearrangement joins TRBV15 to TRBJ1-2; D is unresolved. The V and J ends lost 0 bases and 3 bases respectively, with 5 bases between them. The CDR3 runs 13 residues. The germline gives CDR1 LNHNV, CDR2 YYDKDF (reference sequence). The CDR3 reads CATSRDLDYGYTF. As DNA, the CDR3 is TGTGCCACCAGCAGAGATCTGGACTATGGCTACACCTTC.

The chain combines TRBV7-9 with TRBJ2-4; tentative D call: TRBD1 (6 bases). This CDR3 region has 14 residues. Germline CDR1 and CDR2: SEHNR and FQNEAQ (reference sequence). Trimming stripped 5 bases from V and 9 bases from J, with 17 bases between. The CDR3 coding sequence is TGTGCCAGCAGCCCGGACCAGGGGCAGTTCATTCAGTACTTC. It specifies CASSPDQGQFIQYF.

The genes are TRBV7-8 and TRBJ2-7, with 11 bases matching TRBD1. J lost 9 bases, V lost 4 bases, and 14 bases had no gene match. The germline gives CDR1 SGHVS, CDR2 FQNEAQ. The CDR3 runs 16 residues. Here the CDR3 reads CASSSVLGQGVWAQYF. DNA for the CDR3: TGTGCCAGCAGCTCCGTGCTGGGACAGGGGGTATGGGCGCAGTACTTC.

For the CDR3, the DNA is TGCGCCAGCAGCTTGGAAGGGGGCGCGCATGGGGCCAACGTCCTGACTTTC. The encoded protein is CASSLEGGAHGANVLTF. The chain employs TRBV5-1 and TRBJ2-6; 7 bases map to TRBD1. The CDR3 runs 17 residues. V lost 0 bases to trimming and J lost 3 bases; unmatched junction nucleotides: 6. Per germline, CDR1 SGHRS and CDR2 YFSETQ.

The chain has TRBV7-3 and TRBJ2-1; TRBD2 matches 8 bases. CDR1 and CDR2 (germline): SGHTA, FQGTGA. Unmatched junction bases numbered 5, after V lost 0 bases and J lost 4 bases. This CDR3 comprises 16 residues. The CDR3 DNA reads TGTGCCAGCAGCTTAACCTGGGGACTAGATTACAATGAGCAGTTCTTC. This sequence encodes CASSLTWGLDYNEQFF. The full variable domain, its missing parts supplied by reference TRBV7-3 and TRBJ2-1, is GAGVSQTPSNKVTEKGKYVELRCDPISGHTALYWYRQSLGQGPEFLIYFQGTGAADDSGLPNDRFFAVRPEGSVSTLKIQRTERGDSAVYLCASSLTWGLDYNEQFFGPGTRLTVL.

V gene TRBV2 combines with J gene TRBJ2-7, with a tentative D call TRBD2 (6 bases). The germline V gene encodes CDR1 SNHLY and CDR2 FYNNEI. This CDR3 comprises 12 residues. The V end lost 5 bases, the J end lost 6 bases, and 11 bases lay between the germline ends. The CDR3 loop reads CASSPSRGEQYF. CDR3 in DNA: TGTGCCAGCAGTCCTTCGCGGGGCGAGCAGTACTTC.

This clone came up once. The chain employs TRBV7-3 and TRBJ2-2, with TRBD1 matching 10 bases. The CDR3 loop spans 15 amino acids. Germline CDR1 reads SGHTA; CDR2 reads FQGTGA. V lost 6 bases, J lost 5 bases, and 6 bases stayed unmatched. The CDR3 sequence: CASRSGTGVTGELFF. CDR3 nucleotide sequence: TGTGCCAGCAGATCCGGGACAGGGGTTACCGGGGAGCTGTTTTTT.

This rearrangement joins TRBV5-4 to TRBJ2-7; possibly TRBD2 for D (6 bases). The V and J ends lost 0 bases and 0 bases respectively, with 10 bases between them. Germline CDR1 and CDR2: SGHNT and YYREEE (reference sequence). The CDR3 consists of 15 residues. The CDR3 coding sequence is TGTGCCAGCAGCTTGGGGCTAGCGAACTCCTACGAGCAGTACTTC. Amino acids: CASSLGLANSYEQYF.